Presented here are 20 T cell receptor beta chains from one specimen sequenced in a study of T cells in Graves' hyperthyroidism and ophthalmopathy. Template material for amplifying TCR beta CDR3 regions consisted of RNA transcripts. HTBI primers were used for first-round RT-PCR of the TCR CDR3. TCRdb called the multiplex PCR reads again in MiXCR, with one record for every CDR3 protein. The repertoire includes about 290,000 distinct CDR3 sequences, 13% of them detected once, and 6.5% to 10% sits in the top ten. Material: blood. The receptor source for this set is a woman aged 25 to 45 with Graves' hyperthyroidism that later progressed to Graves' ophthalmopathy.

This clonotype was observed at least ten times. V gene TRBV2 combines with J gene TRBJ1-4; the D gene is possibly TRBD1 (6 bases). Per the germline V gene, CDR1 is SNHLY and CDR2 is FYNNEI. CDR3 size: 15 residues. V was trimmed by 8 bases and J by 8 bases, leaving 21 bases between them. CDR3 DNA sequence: TGTGCCAGCTGCCAACACCGGGACACCGGGGAAAAACTGTTTTTT. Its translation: CASCQHRDTGEKLFF.

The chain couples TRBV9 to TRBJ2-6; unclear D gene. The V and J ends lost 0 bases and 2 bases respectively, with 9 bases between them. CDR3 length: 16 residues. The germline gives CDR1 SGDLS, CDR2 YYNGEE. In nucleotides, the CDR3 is TGTGCCAGCAGCGTAGAGGAAGGGACTGGGGCCAACGTCCTGACTTTC. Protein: CASSVEEGTGANVLTF.

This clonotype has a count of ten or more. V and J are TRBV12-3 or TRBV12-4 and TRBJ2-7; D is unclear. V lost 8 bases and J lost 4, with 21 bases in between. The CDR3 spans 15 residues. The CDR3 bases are TGTGCCAGCTCTCCCACCGACTCCGAAGATTACGAGCAGTACTTC. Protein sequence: CASSPTDSEDYEQYF.

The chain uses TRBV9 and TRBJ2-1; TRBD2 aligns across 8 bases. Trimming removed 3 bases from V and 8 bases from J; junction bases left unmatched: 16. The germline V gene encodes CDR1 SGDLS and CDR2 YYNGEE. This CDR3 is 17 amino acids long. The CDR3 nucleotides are TGTGCCAGCAGCGAACCCCCGGGACTAGGACGCCAACATGAGCAGTTCTTC. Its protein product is CASSEPPGLGRQHEQFF.

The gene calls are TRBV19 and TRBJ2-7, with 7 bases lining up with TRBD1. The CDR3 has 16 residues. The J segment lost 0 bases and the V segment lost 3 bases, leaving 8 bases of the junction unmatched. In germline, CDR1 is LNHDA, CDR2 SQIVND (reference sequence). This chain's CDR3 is CASSISSGQFSYEQYF. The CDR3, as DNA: TGTGCCAGTAGTATCTCCTCGGGACAGTTCTCCTACGAGCAGTACTTC.

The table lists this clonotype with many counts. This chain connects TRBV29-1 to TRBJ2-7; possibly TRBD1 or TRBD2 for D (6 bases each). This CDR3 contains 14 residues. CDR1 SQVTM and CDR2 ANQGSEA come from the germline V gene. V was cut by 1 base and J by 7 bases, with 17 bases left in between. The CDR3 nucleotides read TGCAGCGTTGAAGGGGGGGCGGGAAGGCGAGAGCAGTACTTC. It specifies CSVEGGAGRREQYF.

In nucleotides, the CDR3 is TGTGCCAGCAGTTTCCCGGGGGAGGCGGGACTCACAGATACGCAGTATTTT. It yields the protein CASSFPGEAGLTDTQYF. The rearrangement joins TRBV7-2 to TRBJ2-3, with D perhaps TRBD2 (6 bases). Germline CDR1 and CDR2: SGHTA and FQGNSA. The CDR3 covers 17 residues. Trimming pared 6 bases from V and 2 bases from J, leaving 21 bases between.

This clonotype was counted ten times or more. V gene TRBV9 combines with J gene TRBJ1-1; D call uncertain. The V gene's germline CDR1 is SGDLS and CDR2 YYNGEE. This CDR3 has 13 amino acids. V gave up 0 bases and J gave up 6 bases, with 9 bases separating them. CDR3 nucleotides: TGTGCCAGCAGCGTAGTCGGCAGCCCTGAAGCTTTCTTT. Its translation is CASSVVGSPEAFF.

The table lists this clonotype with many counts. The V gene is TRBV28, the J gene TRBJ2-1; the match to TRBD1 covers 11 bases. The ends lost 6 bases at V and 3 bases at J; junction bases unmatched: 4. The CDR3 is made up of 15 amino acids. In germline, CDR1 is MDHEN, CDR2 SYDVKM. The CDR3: CASRPGQGVYNEQFF. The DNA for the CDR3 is TGTGCCAGCAGACCGGGACAGGGGGTCTACAATGAGCAGTTCTTC.

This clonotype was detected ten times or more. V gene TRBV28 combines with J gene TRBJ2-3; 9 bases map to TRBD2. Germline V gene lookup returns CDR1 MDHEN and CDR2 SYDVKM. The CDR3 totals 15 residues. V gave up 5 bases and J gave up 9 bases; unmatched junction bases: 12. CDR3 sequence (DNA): TGTGCCAGCAGTGGGGCGGATAGCGGGAGCGAGACGCAGTATTTT. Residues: CASSGADSGSETQYF.

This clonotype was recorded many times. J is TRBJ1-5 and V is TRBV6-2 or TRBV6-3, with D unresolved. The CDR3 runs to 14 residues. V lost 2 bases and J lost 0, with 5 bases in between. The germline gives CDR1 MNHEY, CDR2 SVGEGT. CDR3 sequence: CASSYGVSNQPQHF. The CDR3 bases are TGTGCCAGCAGTTACGGGGTTAGCAATCAGCCCCAGCATTTT.

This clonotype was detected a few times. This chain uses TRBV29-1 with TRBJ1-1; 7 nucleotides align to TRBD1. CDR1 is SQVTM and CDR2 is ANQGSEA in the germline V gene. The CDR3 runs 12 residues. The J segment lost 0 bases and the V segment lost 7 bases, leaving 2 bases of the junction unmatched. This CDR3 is CSADRMNTEAFF. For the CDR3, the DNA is TGCAGCGCGGACAGGATGAACACTGAAGCTTTCTTT.

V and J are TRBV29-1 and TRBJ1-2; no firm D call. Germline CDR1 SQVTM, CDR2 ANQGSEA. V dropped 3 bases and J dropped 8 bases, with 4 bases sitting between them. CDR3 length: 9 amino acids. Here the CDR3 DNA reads TGCAGCGTTGATAGCGGCTACACCTTC. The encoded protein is CSVDSGYTF.

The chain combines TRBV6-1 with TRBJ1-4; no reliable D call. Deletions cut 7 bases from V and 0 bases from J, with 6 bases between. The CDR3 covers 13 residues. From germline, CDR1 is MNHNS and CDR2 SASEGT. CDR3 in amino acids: CASTPATNEKLFF. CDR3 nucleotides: TGTGCCAGCACCCCCGCAACTAATGAAAAACTGTTTTTT.

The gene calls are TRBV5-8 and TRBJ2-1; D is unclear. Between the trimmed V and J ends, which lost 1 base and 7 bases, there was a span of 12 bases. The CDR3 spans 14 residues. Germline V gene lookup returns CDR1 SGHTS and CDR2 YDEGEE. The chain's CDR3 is CASSLSYLGNEQFF. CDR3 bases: TGTGCCAGCAGCTTGTCCTACCTTGGGAATGAGCAGTTCTTC.

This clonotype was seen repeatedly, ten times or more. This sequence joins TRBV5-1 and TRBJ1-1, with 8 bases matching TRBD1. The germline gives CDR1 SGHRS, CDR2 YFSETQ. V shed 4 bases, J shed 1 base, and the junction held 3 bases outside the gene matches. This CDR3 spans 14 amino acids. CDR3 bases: TGCGCCAGCAGCCGGACAGGGTCGAACACTGAAGCTTTCTTT. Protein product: CASSRTGSNTEAFF.

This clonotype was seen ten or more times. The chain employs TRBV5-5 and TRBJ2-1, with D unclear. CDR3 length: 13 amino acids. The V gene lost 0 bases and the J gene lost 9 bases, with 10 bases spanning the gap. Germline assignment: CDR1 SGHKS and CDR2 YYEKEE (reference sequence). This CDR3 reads CASSLAPGSEQFF. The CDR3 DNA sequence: TGTGCCAGCAGCTTGGCTCCGGGTAGTGAGCAGTTCTTC.

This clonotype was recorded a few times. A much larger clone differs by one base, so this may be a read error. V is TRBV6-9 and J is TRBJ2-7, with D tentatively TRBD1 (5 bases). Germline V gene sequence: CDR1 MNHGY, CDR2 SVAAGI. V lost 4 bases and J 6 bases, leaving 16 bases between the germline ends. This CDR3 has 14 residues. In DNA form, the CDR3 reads TGTGCCAGCAGTTCCGGCCAGGGAACGGGCGAGCAGTACTTC. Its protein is CASSSGQGTGEQYF.

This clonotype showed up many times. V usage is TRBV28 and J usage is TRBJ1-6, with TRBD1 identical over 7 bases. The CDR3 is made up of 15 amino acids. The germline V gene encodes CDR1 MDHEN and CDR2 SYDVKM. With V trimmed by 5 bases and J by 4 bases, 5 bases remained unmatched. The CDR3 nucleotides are TGTGCCAGCAGTGTCGGACAGGAGTATAATTCACCCCTCCACTTT. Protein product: CASSVGQEYNSPLHF.

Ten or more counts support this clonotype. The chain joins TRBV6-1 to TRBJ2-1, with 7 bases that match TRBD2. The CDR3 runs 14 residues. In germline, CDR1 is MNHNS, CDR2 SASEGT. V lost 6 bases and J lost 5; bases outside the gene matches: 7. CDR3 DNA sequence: TGTGCCAGCAGCAACAGCGGGAACAACAATGAGCAGTTCTTC. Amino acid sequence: CASSNSGNNNEQFF.